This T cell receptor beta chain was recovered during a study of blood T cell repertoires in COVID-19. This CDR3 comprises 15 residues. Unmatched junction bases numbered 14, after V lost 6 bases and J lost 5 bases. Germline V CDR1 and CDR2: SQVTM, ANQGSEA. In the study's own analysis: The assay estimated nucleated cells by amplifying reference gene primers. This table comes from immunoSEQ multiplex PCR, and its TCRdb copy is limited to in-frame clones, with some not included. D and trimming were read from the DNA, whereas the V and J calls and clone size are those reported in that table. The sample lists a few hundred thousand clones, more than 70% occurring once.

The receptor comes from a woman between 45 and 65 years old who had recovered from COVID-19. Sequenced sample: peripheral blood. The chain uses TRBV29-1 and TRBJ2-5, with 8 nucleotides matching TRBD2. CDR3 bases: TGCAGCGTCGGAGCTAGCGGGTACCCCGGGGAGACCCAGTACTTC. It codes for CSVGASGYPGETQYF.